Listed here are 10 T cell receptor beta chains from one sample, sequenced in a study of early T cells in non-severe SARS-CoV-2 infection. TCRdb itself ran the 5' RACE reads through MiXCR, one entry per CDR3 protein. The sample holds about 45,000 distinct CDR3 sequences, around a tenth seen once. The sample taken for sequencing was whole blood. The receptors were gathered from an adult who was a healthcare worker with PCR-confirmed SARS-CoV-2 infection or an uninfected control (not recorded which).

This clonotype occurred many times. V is TRBV29-1 and J is TRBJ1-1; the D gene is possibly TRBD1 (5 bases). Trimming left V 4 bases short and J 5 bases short, with 11 bases between. The CDR3 contains 12 residues. CDR1 is SQVTM, CDR2 ANQGSEA, per germline. As DNA, the CDR3 is TGCAGCGTTGTGGGGCTTCGAACTGAAGCTTTCTTT. Its translation is CSVVGLRTEAFF. The variable domain in full, with the rest retrieved from reference TRBV29-1 and TRBJ1-1, is SAVISQKPSRDICQRGTSLTIQCQVDSQVTMMFWYRQQPGQSLTLIATANQGSEATYESGFVIDKFPISRPNLTFSTLTVSNMSPEDSSIYLCSVVGLRTEAFFGQGTRLTVV.

This clonotype was seen only once. The chain couples TRBV10-3 to TRBJ2-2; possible D gene TRBD2, 6 bases. There are 15 residues in the CDR3. Germline V gives CDR1 ENHRY, CDR2 SYGVKD. Trimming took 5 bases from V and 1 from J, leaving 11 bases between them. This CDR3 is CAISNLGGNTGELFF. CDR3 nucleotide sequence: TGTGCCATCAGTAATCTGGGGGGGAACACCGGGGAGCTGTTTTTT.

The chain joins TRBV27 to TRBJ1-2; weak D call: TRBD1 (5 bases). CDR1 is MNHEY and CDR2 is SMNVEV in the germline V gene (reference sequence). Trimming cost V 6 bases and J 4 bases, with 12 bases left between them. The CDR3 totals 13 residues. CDR3 loop: CASRQAGAYGYTF. The CDR3 DNA is TGTGCCAGCAGGCAGGCCGGGGCCTATGGCTACACCTTC.

This clonotype was seen ten or more times. The V call is TRBV29-1, the J call TRBJ2-2; perhaps TRBD1 as D (5 bases). Per the germline V gene, CDR1 is SQVTM and CDR2 is ANQGSEA. CDR3 size: 16 residues. Written as DNA, the CDR3 is TGCAGTCCGATCAGACGTGACAGAGCGAACACCGGGGAGCTGTTTTTT. Translating gives CSPIRRDRANTGELFF.

This clonotype has just a few counts. This chain uses TRBV28 with TRBJ2-4, with 8 bases aligning to TRBD1. The J segment lost 1 base and the V segment lost 4 bases, leaving 3 bases of the junction unmatched. The length of the CDR3 is 15 residues. CDR1 is MDHEN, CDR2 SYDVKM, per germline. In DNA form, the CDR3 reads TGTGCCAGCAGTTCAGGGGGCACGGCCAAAAACATTCAGTACTTC. This gives the protein CASSSGGTAKNIQYF.

The chain links TRBV12-3 or TRBV12-4 to TRBJ2-3, with 9 bases aligning to TRBD2. CDR3 length equals 14 residues. Trimming removed 5 bases from V and 8 bases from J; junction bases left unmatched: 8. CDR3 in amino acids: CASSPVAGGGTQYF. CDR3 nucleotide sequence: TGTGCCAGCAGTCCCGTTGCGGGAGGGGGTACGCAGTATTTT.

This clonotype was detected only a few times. This rearrangement joins TRBV19 to TRBJ2-1, with D perhaps assigned TRBD1 or TRBD2 (5 bases each). Trimming removed 6 bases from V and 4 bases from J, with 16 bases in between. Germline assignment: CDR1 LNHDA and CDR2 SQIVND (reference sequence). This CDR3 contains 15 residues. The CDR3 DNA is TGTGCCAGTAGAGACGGGACCCTATTATACAATGAGCAGTTCTTC. This gives the protein CASRDGTLLYNEQFF.

V and J are TRBV4-3 and TRBJ2-1; the D gene is possibly TRBD2 (7 bases). Germline V gene lookup returns CDR1 LGHNA and CDR2 YSLEER. The CDR3 extends over 19 amino acids. V was cut by 0 bases and J by 0 bases, with 18 bases left in between. CDR3 amino acids: CASSQEMMGGPSSYNEQFF. The CDR3 DNA sequence: TGCGCCAGCAGCCAAGAAATGATGGGGGGGCCTAGCTCCTACAATGAGCAGTTCTTC.

This clonotype showed up many times. V and J are TRBV6-2 or TRBV6-3 and TRBJ2-3, with 7 bases matching TRBD2. The CDR3 is 16 residues long. Germline V gene sequence: CDR1 MNHEY, CDR2 SVGEGT. V lost 0 bases and J lost 7; bases outside the gene matches: 10. CDR3 coding DNA: TGTGCCAGCAGTTACTCGGTAGCGGGCGGCGAGAATACGCAGTATTTT. Its translation: CASSYSVAGGENTQYF.

This clonotype was observed many times. The V and J genes are TRBV9 and TRBJ2-1; the D call may be TRBD1 or TRBD2 (5 bases each). V lost 4 bases and J 8 bases, leaving 16 bases between the germline ends. The germline gives CDR1 SGDLS, CDR2 YYNGEE. The CDR3 contains 14 residues. The CDR3 reads CASSRTGLGDEQFF. CDR3 DNA sequence: TGTGCCAGCAGCCGCACGGGGCTGGGCGATGAGCAGTTCTTC.